These 9 T cell receptor beta chains were all obtained from the same sample, sequenced in a study of STAT5B mutations in CD4+ large granular lymphocyte leukemia. This table comes from immunoSEQ multiplex PCR, and its TCRdb copy is limited to in-frame clones, with some not included. The sample gives tens of thousands of clones, roughly 76% of which show up once; about 3.8% is in the top ten. Sequenced input: CD4+ T cells from blood buffy coats. These receptors were taken from a human donor in good health.

The chain recombines TRBV7-8 with TRBJ2-3, with D perhaps TRBD2 (6 bases). Germline V gene lookup returns CDR1 SGHVS and CDR2 FQNEAQ. V dropped 4 bases and J dropped 0 bases, with 11 bases sitting between them. There are 15 residues in the CDR3. The DNA of the CDR3 is TGTGCCAGCAGCTATAGCGGCCTCAGCACAGATACGCAGTATTTT. It specifies CASSYSGLSTDTQYF.

The chain recombines TRBV7-2 with TRBJ2-3; 8 bases align to TRBD2. Germline V gene sequence: CDR1 SGHTA, CDR2 FQGNSA. V lost 2 bases and J lost 0; bases outside the gene matches: 7. This CDR3 is 17 amino acids long. The CDR3 DNA reads TGTGCCAGCAGCTTACTAGTAGCGGGGTCTAGCACAGATACGCAGTATTTT. Translating it yields CASSLLVAGSSTDTQYF.

The rearrangement joins TRBV28 to TRBJ2-7; D gene ambiguous. Per germline, CDR1 MDHEN and CDR2 SYDVKM. V was cut by 2 bases and J by 3 bases, with 2 bases left in between. The CDR3 is 11 amino acids. The CDR3 DNA reads TGTGCCAGCAGTTTAGACTACGAGCAGTACTTC. This codes for CASSLDYEQYF.

The CDR3 loop is CASSSPVAFNYGYTF. The DNA of the CDR3 is TGTGCCAGCAGTTCCCCAGTGGCTTTTAACTATGGCTACACCTTC. The genes are TRBV6-6 and TRBJ1-2; D is unresolved. The CDR3 is made up of 15 amino acids. Germline values: CDR1 MNHNY, CDR2 SVGAGI (reference sequence). Between the trimmed V and J ends, which lost 4 bases and 1 base, there was a span of 13 bases.

The DNA of the CDR3 is TGTGCCAGCAGTTTATCGCTATCTAGTTCACATGAGCAGTTCTTC. This gives the protein CASSLSLSSSHEQFF. This chain uses TRBV27 with TRBJ2-1; D remains ambiguous. Germline values: CDR1 MNHEY, CDR2 SMNVEV (reference sequence). V dropped 0 bases and J dropped 8 bases, with 14 bases sitting between them. The CDR3 is 15 residues long.

This clone has more than one count but fewer than ten. The genes are TRBV18 and TRBJ2-4; 10 bases match TRBD2. J lost 1 base, V lost 3 bases, and 15 bases had no gene match. The CDR3 covers 20 residues. Germline V gives CDR1 KGHSH, CDR2 LQKENI. The CDR3, as DNA: TGTGCCAGCTCACCTCGACTAGCGGGTTTTGATACTCTCGCCAAAAACATTCAGTACTTC. It encodes CASSPRLAGFDTLAKNIQYF.

This sequence joins TRBV6-6 and TRBJ1-2; TRBD1 aligns across 11 bases. V dropped 7 bases and J dropped 7; count of bases not matched to a gene: 8. The length of the CDR3 is 14 residues. Germline CDR1 is MNHNY and CDR2 is SVGAGI (reference sequence). The CDR3: CASIEPGTGGGYTF. CDR3 nucleotides: TGTGCCAGCATCGAACCCGGGACAGGGGGTGGCTACACCTTC.

This rearrangement joins TRBV25-1 to TRBJ1-1; the D gene is possibly TRBD1 (5 bases). Trimming took off 2 bases at V and 4 bases at J, with 11 bases between the two ends. CDR1 is MGHDK, CDR2 SYGVNS, per germline. This CDR3 has 14 amino acids. The CDR3 coding sequence is TGTGCCAGCAGTGAAGGAAGTAGGGGCACTGAAGCTTTCTTT. This gives the protein CASSEGSRGTEAFF. Based on the CDR3 plus reference TRBV25-1 and TRBJ1-1, the full variable domain is EADIYQTPRYLVIGTGKKITLECSQTMGHDKMYWYQQDPGMELHLIHYSYGVNSTEKGDLSSESTVSRIRTEHFPLTLESARPSHTSQYLCASSEGSRGTEAFFGQGTRLTVV.

This clone came up a few times. CDR3 region: CASSPKTANYGYTF. CDR3 bases: TGTGCCAGCAGCCCCAAGACAGCAAACTATGGCTACACCTTC. This chain links TRBV21-1 with TRBJ1-2; TRBD1, the D gene given by the table, was not confirmed from the DNA. TRBV21-1 is described as a pseudogene. CDR3 length: 14 amino acids.